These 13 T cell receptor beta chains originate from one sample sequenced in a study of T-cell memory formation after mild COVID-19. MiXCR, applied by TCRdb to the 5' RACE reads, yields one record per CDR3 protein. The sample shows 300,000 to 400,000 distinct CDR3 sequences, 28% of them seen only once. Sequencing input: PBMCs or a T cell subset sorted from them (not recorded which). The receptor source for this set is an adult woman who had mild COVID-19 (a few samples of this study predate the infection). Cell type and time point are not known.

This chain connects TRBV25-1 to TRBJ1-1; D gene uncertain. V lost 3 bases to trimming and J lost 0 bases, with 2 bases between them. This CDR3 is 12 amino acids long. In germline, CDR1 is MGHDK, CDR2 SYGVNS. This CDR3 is CASSDLNTEAFF. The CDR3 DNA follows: TGTGCCAGCAGTGACCTGAACACTGAAGCTTTCTTT.

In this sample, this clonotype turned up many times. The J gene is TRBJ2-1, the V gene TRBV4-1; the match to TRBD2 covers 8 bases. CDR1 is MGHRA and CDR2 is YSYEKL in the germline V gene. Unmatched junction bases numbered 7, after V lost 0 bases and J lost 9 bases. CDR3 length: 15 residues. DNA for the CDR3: TGCGCCAGCAGCCAAGATTCCGGGGGGGCCGGTGAGCAGTTCTTC. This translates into CASSQDSGGAGEQFF.

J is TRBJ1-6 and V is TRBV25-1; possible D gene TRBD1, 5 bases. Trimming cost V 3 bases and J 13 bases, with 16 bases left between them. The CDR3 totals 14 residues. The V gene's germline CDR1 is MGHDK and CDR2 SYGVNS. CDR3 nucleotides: TGTGCCAGCAGTGATCCCCAGGGAGTTTACCCCCTCCACTTT. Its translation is CASSDPQGVYPLHF. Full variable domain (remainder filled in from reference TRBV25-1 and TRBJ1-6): EADIYQTPRYLVIGTGKKITLECSQTMGHDKMYWYQQDPGMELHLIHYSYGVNSTEKGDLSSESTVSRIRTEHFPLTLESARPSHTSQYLCASSDPQGVYPLHFGNGTRLTVT.

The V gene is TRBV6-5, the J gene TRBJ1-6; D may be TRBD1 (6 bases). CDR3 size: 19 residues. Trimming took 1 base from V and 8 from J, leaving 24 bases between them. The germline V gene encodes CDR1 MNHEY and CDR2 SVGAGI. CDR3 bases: TGTGCCAGCAGTTACTGCGTGCCAGGGGACGGTTGCGTGGATTCACCCCTCCACTTT. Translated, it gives CASSYCVPGDGCVDSPLHF.

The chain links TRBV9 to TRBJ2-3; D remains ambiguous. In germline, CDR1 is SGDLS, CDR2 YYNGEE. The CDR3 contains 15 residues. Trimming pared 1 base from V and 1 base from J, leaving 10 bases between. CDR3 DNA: TGTGCCAGCAGCGTAACAGTCGGCCGCACAGATACGCAGTATTTT. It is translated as CASSVTVGRTDTQYF.

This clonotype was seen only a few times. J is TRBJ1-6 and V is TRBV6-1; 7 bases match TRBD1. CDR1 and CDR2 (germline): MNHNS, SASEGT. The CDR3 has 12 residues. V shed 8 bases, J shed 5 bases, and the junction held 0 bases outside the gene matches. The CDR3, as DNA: TGTGCCAGCGACAGGGATAATTCACCCCTCCACTTT. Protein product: CASDRDNSPLHF.

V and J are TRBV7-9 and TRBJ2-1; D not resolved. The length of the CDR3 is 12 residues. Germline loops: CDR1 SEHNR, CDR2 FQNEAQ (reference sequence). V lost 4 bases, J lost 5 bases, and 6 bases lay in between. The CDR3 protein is CASSSQNNEQFF. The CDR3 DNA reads TGTGCCAGCAGCTCACAGAACAATGAGCAGTTCTTC.

The CDR3: CASSPPASPRTDTQYF. CDR3 nucleotide sequence: TGTGCCAGCTCACCACCGGCCAGTCCACGCACAGATACGCAGTATTTT. This chain joins TRBV18 and TRBJ2-3, with D uncertain. V lost 0 bases and J lost 1, with 11 bases in between. The CDR3 runs to 16 residues. From germline, CDR1 is KGHSH and CDR2 LQKENI. Variable domain in full (rest from reference TRBV18 and TRBJ2-3): NAGVMQNPRHLVRRRGQEARLRCSPMKGHSHVYWYRQLPEEGLKFMVYLQKENIIDESGMPKERFSAEFPKEGPSILRIQQVVRGDSAAYFCASSPPASPRTDTQYFGPGTRLTVL.

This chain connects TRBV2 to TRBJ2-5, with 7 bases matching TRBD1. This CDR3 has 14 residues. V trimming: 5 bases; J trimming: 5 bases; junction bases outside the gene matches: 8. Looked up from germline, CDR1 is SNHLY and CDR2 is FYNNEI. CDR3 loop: CASSQQGTGETQYF. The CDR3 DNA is TGTGCCAGCAGTCAACAGGGGACCGGGGAGACCCAGTACTTC.

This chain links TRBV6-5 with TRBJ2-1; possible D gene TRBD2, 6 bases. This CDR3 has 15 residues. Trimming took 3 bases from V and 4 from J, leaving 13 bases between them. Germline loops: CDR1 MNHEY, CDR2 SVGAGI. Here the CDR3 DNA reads TGTGCCAGCAGTTATACTAGCAGAGGATACAATGAGCAGTTCTTC. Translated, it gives CASSYTSRGYNEQFF.

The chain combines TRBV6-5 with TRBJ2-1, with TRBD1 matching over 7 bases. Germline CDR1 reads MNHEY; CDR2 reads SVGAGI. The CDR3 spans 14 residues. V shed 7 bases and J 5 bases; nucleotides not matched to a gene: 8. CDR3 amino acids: CASTAGQGDNEQFF. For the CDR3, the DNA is TGTGCCAGCACCGCAGGGCAGGGGGACAATGAGCAGTTCTTC.

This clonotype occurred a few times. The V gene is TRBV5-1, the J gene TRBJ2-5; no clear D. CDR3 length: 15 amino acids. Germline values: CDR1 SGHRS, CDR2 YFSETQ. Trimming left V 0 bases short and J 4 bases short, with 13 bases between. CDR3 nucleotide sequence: TGCGCCAGCAGCTTGGGGACCGTTGTAGGAGAGACCCAGTACTTC. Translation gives CASSLGTVVGETQYF.

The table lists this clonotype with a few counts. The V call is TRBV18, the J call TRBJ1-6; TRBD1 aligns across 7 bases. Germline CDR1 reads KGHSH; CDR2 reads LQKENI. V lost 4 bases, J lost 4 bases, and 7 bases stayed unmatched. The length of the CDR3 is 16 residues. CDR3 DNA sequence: TGTGCCAGCTCACTACAACGGGACAGTTATAATTCACCCCTCCACTTT. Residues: CASSLQRDSYNSPLHF.